The 12 T cell receptor beta chains reported below all come from one sample, sequenced in a study of blood T cell repertoires in COVID-19. TCRdb's copy holds only in-frame clones and misses some; the assay was immunoSEQ multiplex PCR. The sample consists of approximately 260,000 clones, roughly 87% of them appearing once. The sequencing sample was made of peripheral blood. The receptors were sampled from a woman aged 35 to 49 who had recovered from COVID-19.

The CDR3 region is CASSQGDSRLAKNIQYF. Written as DNA, the CDR3 is TGCGCCAGCAGCCAAGGGGACAGCAGACTAGCCAAAAACATTCAGTACTTC. The rearrangement uses TRBV4-1 and TRBJ2-4, with 7 bases fitting TRBD1. The CDR3 consists of 17 residues. V lost 1 base to trimming and J lost 0 bases; unmatched junction nucleotides: 6. From germline, CDR1 is MGHRA and CDR2 YSYEKL.

V usage is TRBV3-1 (or the pseudogene TRBV3-2) and J usage is TRBJ2-5; 11 nucleotides line up with TRBD2. V shed 8 bases and J 7 bases; nucleotides not matched to a gene: 9. The CDR3 contains 14 residues. From germline, CDR1 is LGHDT and CDR2 YNNKEL (reference sequence). For the CDR3, the DNA is TGTGCCAGCCAGGTTAGCGGGAGGGCCGGGACCCAGTACTTC. Translating gives CASQVSGRAGTQYF.

In regard to this clone: Other DNA sequences in the sample encode the same CDR3. The chain uses TRBV19 and TRBJ1-5, with 7 bases identical to TRBD1. The germline V gene encodes CDR1 LNHDA and CDR2 SQIVND (reference sequence). The CDR3 extends over 14 amino acids. The V gene end was trimmed by 4 bases and the J gene end by 2 bases; junction bases not matched to a gene: 2. The CDR3 DNA sequence: TGTGCCAGTAGTACCACAGGGGGCAATCAGCCCCAGCATTTT. Amino acid sequence: CASSTTGGNQPQHF.

This clone was counted once. This chain joins TRBV27 and TRBJ2-7; 9 bases agree with TRBD1. Germline V lookup: CDR1 MNHEY, CDR2 SMNVEV (reference sequence). Trimming took 3 bases from V and 5 from J; bases not matched to a gene: 5. This CDR3 has 14 residues. The chain's CDR3 is CASSFGDRGNEQYF. The CDR3 nucleotides are TGTGCCAGCAGTTTTGGCGACAGGGGGAACGAGCAGTACTTC.

This chain uses TRBV7-4 with TRBJ2-1; 12 bases fit TRBD2. Germline V gene sequence: CDR1 SGHVT, CDR2 SQSDAQ. This CDR3 spans 16 amino acids. With 3 bases clipped from V and 7 bases from J, the junction kept 7 bases outside the gene matches. DNA of the CDR3: TGTGCCAGCAGCTTTCTAGCGGGGGGGCTTACGAATGAGCAGTTCTTC. Protein product: CASSFLAGGLTNEQFF.

This clone came up a few times. V and J are TRBV6-5 and TRBJ1-1, with TRBD1 matching 8 bases. V shed 4 bases and J 0 bases; nucleotides not matched to a gene: 1. Germline values: CDR1 MNHEY, CDR2 SVGAGI. CDR3 length: 14 residues. In nucleotides, the CDR3 is TGTGCCAGCAGTTTGGACAGGGTGAACACTGAAGCTTTCTTT. This sequence encodes CASSLDRVNTEAFF.

The V and J genes are TRBV29-1 and TRBJ2-3, with D maybe TRBD2 (5 bases). Germline V gives CDR1 SQVTM, CDR2 ANQGSEA. The CDR3 extends over 13 amino acids. The ends were cut back, 8 bases at V and 6 bases at J, with 18 bases in the middle. The CDR3 is CSHDRGSRDTQYF. The CDR3 nucleotides read TGCAGCCATGATCGGGGTTCCCGGGATACGCAGTATTTT.

V and J are TRBV19 and TRBJ2-2, with 7 bases lining up with TRBD1. The CDR3 is 14 residues long. Germline-derived CDR1 and CDR2 are LNHDA and SQIVND (reference sequence). Trimming took 8 bases from V and 1 from J; bases not matched to a gene: 4. DNA of the CDR3: TGTGCCAGTCGTCCAGGGGGGAACACCGGGGAGCTGTTTTTT. The encoded protein is CASRPGGNTGELFF.

This chain links TRBV19 with TRBJ1-1; D uncertain. Germline V lookup: CDR1 LNHDA, CDR2 SQIVND (reference sequence). Trimming pared 3 bases from V and 2 bases from J, leaving 10 bases between. CDR3 length: 14 residues. CDR3 region: CASSIGVYNTEAFF. The CDR3 DNA reads as TGTGCCAGTAGTATCGGGGTCTATAACACTGAAGCTTTCTTT.

The V and J genes are TRBV19 and TRBJ1-3; unclear D gene. The CDR3 is made up of 14 amino acids. The V gene lost 6 bases and the J gene lost 4 bases, with 13 bases spanning the gap. Per germline, CDR1 LNHDA and CDR2 SQIVND (reference sequence). The CDR3 sequence is CASSKAALGNTIYF. CDR3 DNA sequence: TGTGCCAGTAGCAAAGCCGCCCTGGGAAACACCATATATTTT.

The V gene is TRBV18, the J gene TRBJ2-1; TRBD1 aligns across 9 bases. V lost 6 bases to trimming and J lost 7 bases; unmatched junction nucleotides: 7. The CDR3 covers 14 residues. In germline, CDR1 is KGHSH, CDR2 LQKENI. CDR3 DNA sequence: TGTGCCAGCTCCCGTCCCGGGACAGGGAATGAGCAGTTCTTC. This encodes CASSRPGTGNEQFF.

In its sample, this clone was seen once. The V and J genes are TRBV5-4 and TRBJ2-5, with 9 bases that match TRBD1. In germline, CDR1 is SGHNT, CDR2 YYREEE (reference sequence). V was pared by 6 bases and J by 2 bases, with 11 bases of the junction left unmatched. This CDR3 contains 16 residues. CDR3 sequence: CASTLGGQGNQETQYF. CDR3 nucleotide sequence: TGTGCCAGCACCCTTGGGGGACAGGGAAATCAAGAGACCCAGTACTTC. The whole variable domain, remainder taken from reference TRBV5-4 and TRBJ2-5, is ETGVTQSPTHLIKTRGQQVTLRCSSQSGHNTVSWYQQALGQGPQFIFQYYREEENGRGNFPPRFSGLQFPNYSSELNVNALELDDSALYLCASTLGGQGNQETQYFGPGTRLLVL.